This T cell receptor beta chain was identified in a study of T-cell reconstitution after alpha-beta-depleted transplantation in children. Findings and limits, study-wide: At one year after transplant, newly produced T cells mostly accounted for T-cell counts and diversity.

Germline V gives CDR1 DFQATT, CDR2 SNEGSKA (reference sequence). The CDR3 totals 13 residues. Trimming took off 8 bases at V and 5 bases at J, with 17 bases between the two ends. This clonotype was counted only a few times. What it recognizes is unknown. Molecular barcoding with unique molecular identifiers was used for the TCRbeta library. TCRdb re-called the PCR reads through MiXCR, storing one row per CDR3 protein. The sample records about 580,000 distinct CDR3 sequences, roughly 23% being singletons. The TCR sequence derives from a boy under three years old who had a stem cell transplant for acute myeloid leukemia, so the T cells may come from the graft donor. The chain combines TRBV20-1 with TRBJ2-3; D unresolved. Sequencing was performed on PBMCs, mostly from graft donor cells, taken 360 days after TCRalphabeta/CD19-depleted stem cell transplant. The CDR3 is CSTFMVAVDTQYF. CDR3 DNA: TGCAGTACCTTCATGGTTGCAGTAGATACGCAGTATTTT.